The 32 T cell receptor beta chains below come from one sample, sequenced in a study of T cell repertoires in cytomegalovirus infection. One entry per CDR3 protein results from TCRdb running MiXCR on the reads. The data show around 550,000 distinct CDR3 sequences, 26% seen once. The specimen sequenced was PBMCs. All receptors come from a human donor in good health (CMV status not recorded). Some clones in this sample may be carry-over from other donors' samples.

This clonotype was seen ten or more times. The rearrangement joins TRBV6-1 to TRBJ2-5; D is possibly TRBD1 (6 bases). The CDR3 sequence is 15 residues long. V lost 5 bases, J lost 4 bases, and 17 bases lay in between. The V gene's germline CDR1 is MNHNS and CDR2 SASEGT. CDR3 bases: TGTGCCAGCAGTTATAGTAACAGGGTTGGAGAGACCCAGTACTTC. It translates to CASSYSNRVGETQYF.

This clonotype was recorded a few times. V and J are TRBV5-1 and TRBJ2-4; 9 bases agree with TRBD2. This CDR3 region has 14 residues. Germline loops: CDR1 SGHRS, CDR2 YFSETQ. Losses at the gene ends were 0 bases for V and 5 bases for J; bases not matched to a gene: 0. CDR3 in amino acids: CASSLGGRENIQYF. The CDR3 DNA sequence: TGCGCCAGCAGCTTGGGCGGGAGGGAAAACATTCAGTACTTC.

This clonotype was seen repeatedly, ten times or more. CDR3 nucleotide sequence: TGTGCCAGCAGCGTCGCTAGCACAGATACGCAGTATTTT. Its translation is CASSVASTDTQYF. V is TRBV7-2 and J is TRBJ2-3, with D hard to call. The CDR3 loop spans 13 amino acids. Trimming stripped 5 bases from V and 0 bases from J, with 6 bases between. Germline CDR1 is SGHTA and CDR2 is FQGNSA. Together with reference TRBV7-2 and TRBJ2-3, the CDR3 gives the full variable domain: GAGVSQSPSNKVTEKGKDVELRCDPISGHTALYWYRQSLGQGLEFLIYFQGNSAPDKSGLPSDRFSAERTGGSVSTLTIQRTQQEDSAVYLCASSVASTDTQYFGPGTRLTVL.

This chain uses TRBV6-2 or TRBV6-3 with TRBJ2-7; 7 bases fit TRBD2. Losses at the gene ends were 7 bases for V and 4 bases for J; bases not matched to a gene: 19. CDR1 MNHEY and CDR2 SVGEGT come from the germline V gene. The CDR3 length is 17 residues. CDR3 bases: TGTGCCAGCAACAAAAAAGAGAGGACTAGAAAATTTTACGAGCAGTACGTC. Its translation is CASNKKERTRKFYEQYV.

The chain combines TRBV10-3 with TRBJ2-2; 8 nucleotides agree with TRBD2. The CDR3 runs 19 residues. The germline gives CDR1 ENHRY, CDR2 SYGVKD. The trim removed 3 bases at V and 5 bases at J, leaving 17 bases unmatched. This chain's CDR3 is CAISERGSSGEGQTGELFF. Here the CDR3 DNA reads TGTGCCATCAGTGAACGAGGCAGTAGCGGGGAGGGCCAAACCGGGGAGCTGTTTTTT.

This chain links TRBV6-2 or TRBV6-3 with TRBJ2-4, with 7 bases lining up with TRBD1. The CDR3 sequence is 15 residues long. CDR1 is MNHEY, CDR2 SVGEGT, per germline. The junction had 7 bases not matched to a gene; V was cut back by 5 bases and J by 3 bases. DNA of the CDR3: TGTGCCAGCAGTACCGACAGGGTGGGCAAAAACATTCAGTACTTC. It translates to CASSTDRVGKNIQYF.

The V gene is TRBV10-3, the J gene TRBJ1-2; no firm D call. There are 13 residues in the CDR3. Between the trimmed V and J ends, which lost 1 base and 6 bases, there was a span of 9 bases. Per the germline V gene, CDR1 is ENHRY and CDR2 is SYGVKD. The CDR3 region is CAISELEGDGYTF. The CDR3 DNA is TGTGCCATCAGTGAGTTAGAGGGAGATGGCTACACCTTC.

The rearrangement links TRBV5-6 to TRBJ2-7, with a weak D call TRBD2 (6 bases). Between the trimmed V and J ends, which lost 4 bases and 6 bases, there was a span of 17 bases. The CDR3 has 14 residues. Germline lookup yields CDR1 SGHDT and CDR2 YYEEEE. The CDR3 bases are TGTGCCAGCAGCCTGGAGGGCAGGGCCGTCGAGCAGTACTTC. It translates to CASSLEGRAVEQYF. The full variable domain, in which reference TRBV5-6 and TRBJ2-7 provide the parts outside the CDR3, is DAGVTQSPTHLIKTRGQQVTLRCSPKSGHDTVSWYQQALGQGPQFIFQYYEEEERQRGNFPDRFSGHQFPNYSSELNVNALLLGDSALYLCASSLEGRAVEQYFGPGTRLTVT.

The chain joins TRBV7-8 to TRBJ2-1, with D hard to call. This CDR3 region has 16 residues. CDR1 is SGHVS and CDR2 is FQNEAQ in the germline V gene. Trimming shortened V by 3 bases and J by 2 bases, and 14 bases separated the two germline ends. CDR3 in DNA: TGTGCCAGCAGCTTTGGGTGGAGTAGCCCCTACAATGAGCAGTTCTTC. Protein: CASSFGWSSPYNEQFF.

This clonotype was observed a few times. This chain connects TRBV4-1 to TRBJ1-2, with 7 positions matching TRBD1. J was trimmed by 6 bases and V by 4 bases; bases with no gene match: 14. The CDR3 length is 16 residues. CDR1 is MGHRA and CDR2 is YSYEKL in the germline V gene. CDR3 DNA sequence: TGCGCCAGCAGCCGCTATAAGACAGAGGGGGCGGATGGCTACACCTTC. It is translated as CASSRYKTEGADGYTF.

J is TRBJ1-4 and V is TRBV12-3 or TRBV12-4; 8 bases line up with TRBD1. With 5 bases clipped from V and 1 base from J, the junction kept 9 bases outside the gene matches. This CDR3 is built from 17 residues. In nucleotides, the CDR3 is TGTGCCAGCAGTGTCGGACAGGGATTAGAAACTAATGAAAAACTGTTTTTT. Protein: CASSVGQGLETNEKLFF.

This clonotype was counted only a few times. This sequence joins TRBV5-1 and TRBJ2-1, with 9 positions matching TRBD1. Germline CDR1 and CDR2: SGHRS and YFSETQ. The ends lost 0 bases at V and 2 bases at J; junction bases unmatched: 3. This CDR3 has 16 amino acids. The CDR3 DNA sequence: TGCGCCAGCAGCTTGGTCGGACAGGGGACCTACAATGAGCAGTTCTTC. This translates into CASSLVGQGTYNEQFF.

There are a few counts of this clonotype. The V call is TRBV4-1, the J call TRBJ1-1; D call uncertain. Germline loops: CDR1 MGHRA, CDR2 YSYEKL. There are 15 residues in the CDR3. V lost 1 base and J lost 3, with 12 bases in between. DNA for the CDR3: TGCGCCAGCAGCCAAGGCGAGGTCGGGGACACTGAAGCTTTCTTT. It yields the protein CASSQGEVGDTEAFF.

This clonotype was seen only a few times. This chain uses TRBV2 with TRBJ2-2; the D call may be TRBD1 or TRBD2 (7 bases each). This CDR3 region has 15 residues. Germline-derived CDR1 and CDR2 are SNHLY and FYNNEI. Trimming removed 7 bases at V and 6 bases at J, with 18 bases between. CDR3 loop: CASTDPSGTAGELFF. In DNA, the CDR3 is TGTGCCAGCACTGACCCAAGCGGGACAGCCGGGGAGCTGTTTTTT. The variable domain in full, with the rest retrieved from reference TRBV2 and TRBJ2-2, is EPEVTQTPSHQVTQMGQEVILRCVPISNHLYFYWYRQILGQKVEFLVSFYNNEISEKSEIFDDQFSVERPDGSNFTLKIRSTKLEDSAMYFCASTDPSGTAGELFFGEGSRLTVL.

The sample holds a few counts of this clonotype. The genes are TRBV28 and TRBJ2-2; 12 bases are shared with TRBD2. Trimming removed 3 bases from V and 1 base from J; junction bases left unmatched: 3. Germline V gene sequence: CDR1 MDHEN, CDR2 SYDVKM. The CDR3 consists of 17 residues. The CDR3 DNA reads as TGTGCCAGCAGTTTTGGGGGACTAGCGGGGAACACCGGGGAGCTGTTTTTT. Translation: CASSFGGLAGNTGELFF.

J is TRBJ2-3 and V is TRBV7-2, with 8 bases that match TRBD2. Germline V gene lookup returns CDR1 SGHTA and CDR2 FQGNSA. The junction had 8 bases not matched to a gene; V was cut back by 5 bases and J by 4 bases. This CDR3 is built from 15 residues. The CDR3 DNA reads as TGTGCCAGCAGCCAGAGCGGGAGTCGAGCAGATACGCAGTATTTT. This encodes CASSQSGSRADTQYF.

This clonotype occurred a few times. The V and J genes are TRBV15 and TRBJ2-4; 12 positions agree with TRBD2. V dropped 0 bases and J dropped 0; count of bases not matched to a gene: 9. The germline gives CDR1 LNHNV, CDR2 YYDKDF (reference sequence). The CDR3 is made up of 20 amino acids. The CDR3 coding sequence is TGTGCCACCAGCAGAGATCTGGCTAGCGGGAGGGGTCTAGCCAAAAACATTCAGTACTTC. Amino acid sequence: CATSRDLASGRGLAKNIQYF.

The chain couples TRBV28 to TRBJ1-6; 7 bases map to TRBD1. With V trimmed by 6 bases and J by 4 bases, 12 bases remained unmatched. CDR1 is MDHEN, CDR2 SYDVKM, per germline. The CDR3 sequence is 17 residues long. As DNA, the CDR3 is TGTGCCAGCAGCTCCAACACAGGGGTAGGGTATAATTCACCCCTCCACTTT. Protein sequence: CASSSNTGVGYNSPLHF.

The rearrangement joins TRBV20-1 to TRBJ2-2, with 13 bases matching TRBD2. The V gene end was trimmed by 5 bases and the J gene end by 1 base; junction bases not matched to a gene: 7. The CDR3 totals 17 residues. Germline CDR1 and CDR2: DFQATT and SNEGSKA (reference sequence). As DNA, the CDR3 is TGCAGTGCTGCCGGGACTAGCGGGACCGAGAACACCGGGGAGCTGTTTTTT. This codes for CSAAGTSGTENTGELFF.

This clonotype was picked up one time. The chain is built from TRBV28 and TRBJ1-1; maybe TRBD1 (6 bases). Germline V lookup: CDR1 MDHEN, CDR2 SYDVKM. V lost 3 bases and J 1 base, leaving 15 bases between the germline ends. There are 16 residues in the CDR3. CDR3 protein: CASSFLPAQGNTEAFF. CDR3 coding DNA: TGTGCCAGCAGTTTCCTACCGGCACAGGGGAACACTGAAGCTTTCTTT.

DNA of the CDR3: TGTGCCTGGAGTAACCCCCTCGGGGGATCCTATAATTCACCCCTCCACTTT. Its protein is CAWSNPLGGSYNSPLHF. This sequence joins TRBV30 and TRBJ1-6; a possible D gene is TRBD1 (5 bases). The CDR3 is 17 residues long. In germline, CDR1 is GTSNPN, CDR2 SVGIG (reference sequence). Trimming shortened V by 2 bases and J by 1 base, and 15 bases separated the two germline ends.

This clonotype was counted ten times or more. The chain combines TRBV7-2 with TRBJ2-5, with 10 nucleotides matching TRBD2. The CDR3 covers 16 residues. Germline CDR1 SGHTA, CDR2 FQGNSA. Trimming removed 3 bases from V and 5 bases from J; junction bases left unmatched: 9. Here the CDR3 reads CASSFVASGSRETQYF. The CDR3 nucleotides are TGTGCCAGCAGCTTTGTGGCTAGCGGGAGTAGGGAGACCCAGTACTTC.

The rearrangement uses TRBV4-3 and TRBJ2-5; no clear D gene. The V and J ends lost 3 bases and 5 bases respectively, with 10 bases between them. CDR1 is LGHNA, CDR2 YSLEER, per germline. This CDR3 contains 13 residues. CDR3 coding DNA: TGCGCCAGCAGCCAGGCAGCTTGGGAGACCCAGTACTTC. Its translation: CASSQAAWETQYF.

This clonotype was picked up a small number of times. The V call is TRBV7-3, the J call TRBJ1-2, with 9 bases aligning to TRBD1. Trimming at V came to 5 bases and at J to 6 bases, leaving 4 bases not matched to a gene. The CDR3 extends over 13 amino acids. Germline V gene lookup returns CDR1 SGHTA and CDR2 FQGTGA. CDR3 amino acids: CASSTGTGNGYTF. The CDR3 nucleotides read TGTGCCAGCAGCACCGGGACAGGGAATGGCTACACCTTC.

In its sample, this clonotype was seen a few times. Germline is not matched at one junction end, which may reflect a read error. The rearrangement uses TRBV2 and TRBJ2-7, with 11 bases matching TRBD2. The length of the CDR3 is 12 residues. Germline loops: CDR1 SNHLY, CDR2 FYNNEI. CDR3 coding DNA: TGTGCCAGCAGTGAAGACTTTGGACTAGCGGGTTTC. It is translated as CASSEDFGLAGF.

This clonotype occurred a few times. This chain uses TRBV9 with TRBJ2-1; 11 bases align to TRBD2. The CDR3 totals 15 residues. CDR1 is SGDLS and CDR2 is YYNGEE in the germline V gene. Losses at the gene ends were 2 bases for V and 9 bases for J; bases not matched to a gene: 7. The DNA of the CDR3 is TGTGCCAGCAGCGTCGGTCTAGCGGGAGGCACTGAGCAGTTCTTC. Translated, it gives CASSVGLAGGTEQFF. The variable domain in full, with the rest retrieved from reference TRBV9 and TRBJ2-1, is DSGVTQTPKHLITATGQRVTLRCSPRSGDLSVYWYQQSLDQGLQFLIQYYNGEERAKGNILERFSAQQFPDLHSELNLSSLELGDSALYFCASSVGLAGGTEQFFGPGTRLTVL.

The chain recombines TRBV6-2 or TRBV6-3 with TRBJ1-2, with D unresolved. Germline CDR1 reads MNHEY; CDR2 reads SVGEGT. This CDR3 comprises 14 residues. The V and J ends lost 6 bases and 4 bases respectively, with 15 bases between them. The CDR3: CASRRAPSGYGYTF. The DNA of the CDR3 is TGTGCCAGCAGACGGGCCCCTTCGGGCTATGGCTACACCTTC.

This clonotype was seen a handful of times. This chain uses TRBV2 with TRBJ2-5, with TRBD2 matching 9 bases. The CDR3 runs 17 residues. The V segment lost 0 bases and the J segment 4 bases; nucleotides outside the gene matches: 9. The germline gives CDR1 SNHLY, CDR2 FYNNEI. This CDR3 is CASSEARLAGDRETQYF. The CDR3 bases are TGTGCCAGCAGTGAAGCGAGGTTAGCGGGAGATCGAGAGACCCAGTACTTC.

J is TRBJ1-1 and V is TRBV5-1; D remains ambiguous. Trimming left V 2 bases short and J 1 base short, with 15 bases between. CDR3 length equals 16 residues. Germline CDR1 is SGHRS and CDR2 is YFSETQ. CDR3 in amino acids: CASSFFIQFKNTEAFF. The DNA of the CDR3 is TGCGCCAGCAGCTTCTTCATCCAGTTTAAGAACACTGAAGCTTTCTTT. The entire variable domain, with the rest obtained from reference TRBV5-1 and TRBJ1-1, is as follows: KAGVTQTPRYLIKTRGQQVTLSCSPISGHRSVSWYQQTPGQGLQFLFEYFSETQRNKGNFPGRFSGRQFSNSRSEMNVSTLELGDSALYLCASSFFIQFKNTEAFFGQGTRLTVV.

The chain has TRBV20-1 and TRBJ2-1; a possible D gene is TRBD2 (6 bases). V shed 5 bases and J shed 2 bases, with 16 bases lying between them. This CDR3 comprises 15 residues. From germline, CDR1 is DFQATT and CDR2 SNEGSKA (reference sequence). The CDR3 region is CSAGTGGVTYNEQFF. In DNA, the CDR3 is TGCAGTGCTGGCACAGGCGGGGTCACCTACAATGAGCAGTTCTTC.

The chain is built from TRBV28 and TRBJ1-2, with D possibly being TRBD1 (5 bases). V gave up 5 bases and J gave up 8 bases, with 18 bases separating them. This CDR3 has 14 residues. Germline loops: CDR1 MDHEN, CDR2 SYDVKM. The DNA of the CDR3 is TGTGCCAGCAGTGGGCCCGGGACTGTAGAAGGCTACACCTTC. This sequence encodes CASSGPGTVEGYTF.

A remark on this clonotype: Just one base apart from a much larger clone, this may be a read error. The chain has TRBV7-2 and TRBJ2-5; possible D gene TRBD1, 6 bases. The CDR3 contains 14 residues. In germline, CDR1 is SGHTA, CDR2 FQGNSA. DNA of the CDR3: TGTGCCAGCAGCTTAGATCCGGCAGGGGAGACCCAGGACTTC. This sequence encodes CASSLDPAGETQDF.